Sequencing of this TCR beta chain was carried out in a study of CD8+ T cells in alopecia areata. General study points: The study found TCR sharing across patients less clear than in mice, possibly for HLA reasons. Lesional scalp displayed greater clonality than normal scalp, most notably in alopecia totalis/universalis.

About this clone: Its antigen remains unidentified.

V lost 3 bases to trimming and J lost 3 bases, with 9 bases between them. The CDR3 is 12 residues long. Per the germline V gene, CDR1 is SQVTM and CDR2 is ANQGSEA. RNA extraction was followed by reverse transcription into cDNA, which acted as the sequencing template. Profiling relied on immunoSEQ multiplex PCR, and the TCRdb table lists in-frame clones only, not all of them. Here the sample spans about 100,000 clones, 55% to 70% being singletons. The chain is built from TRBV29-1 and TRBJ2-7; the D is unclear. The sequenced material came from NKG2D-low CD8+ T cells sorted from blood. This TCR came from a human donor with alopecia areata. DNA for the CDR3: TGCAGCGTTGAGACGACGGACTACGAGCAGTACTTC. Translated, it gives CSVETTDYEQYF.